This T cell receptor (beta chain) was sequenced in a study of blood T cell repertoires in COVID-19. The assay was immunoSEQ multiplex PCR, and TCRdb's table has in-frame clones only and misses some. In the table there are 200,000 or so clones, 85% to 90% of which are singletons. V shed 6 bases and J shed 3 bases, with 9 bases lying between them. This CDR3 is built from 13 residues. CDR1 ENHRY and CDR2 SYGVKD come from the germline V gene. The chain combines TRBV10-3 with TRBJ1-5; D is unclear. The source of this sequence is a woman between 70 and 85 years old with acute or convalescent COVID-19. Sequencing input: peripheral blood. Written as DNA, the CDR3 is TGTGCCATCAGAGGTGACAACAATCAGCCCCAGCATTTT. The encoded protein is CAIRGDNNQPQHF.